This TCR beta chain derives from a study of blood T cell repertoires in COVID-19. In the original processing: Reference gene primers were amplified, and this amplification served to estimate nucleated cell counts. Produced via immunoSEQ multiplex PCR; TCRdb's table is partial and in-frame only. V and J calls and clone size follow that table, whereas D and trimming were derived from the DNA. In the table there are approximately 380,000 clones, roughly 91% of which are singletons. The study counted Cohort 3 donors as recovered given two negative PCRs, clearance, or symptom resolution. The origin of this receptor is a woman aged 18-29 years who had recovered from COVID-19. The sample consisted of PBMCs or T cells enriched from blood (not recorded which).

The chain's CDR3 is CASSYLGGDYGYTF. The CDR3 DNA sequence: TGTGCCAGCAGTTACCTGGGGGGGGACTATGGCTACACCTTC. This rearrangement joins TRBV6-5 to TRBJ1-2; maybe TRBD1 (5 bases). V was cut by 2 bases and J by 3 bases, with 10 bases left in between. Germline CDR1 is MNHEY and CDR2 is SVGAGI. The CDR3 sequence is 14 residues long.